This note documents a single T cell receptor beta chain sequence. As originally analysed: For nucleated cells, counts were estimated from reference gene primer amplification. Using immunoSEQ multiplex PCR, the repertoire was profiled, and TCRdb retains in-frame clones only, with some absent. V, J and clone size are taken as reported in that table, and D and trimming were inferred from the DNA itself. The profile shows about 180,000 clones, 80% to 90% of them singletons. This CDR3 region has 15 residues. Deletions cut 0 bases from V and 0 bases from J, with 9 bases between. Germline CDR1 MNHEY, CDR2 SVGAGI. This specimen comes from a study of blood T cell repertoires in COVID-19. Study in general: The study drew acute and convalescent COVID-19 samples from the United States, Italy and Spain. Sample material is recorded as cDNA or gDNA derived from T cells, B-cell-depleted T cells, or PBMCs.

The sequence was collected from a human donor with active or convalescent COVID-19. The donor label of this sample is uncertain. The V call is TRBV6-5, the J call TRBJ2-7; a possible D gene is TRBD1 (6 bases). The sample comprised peripheral blood. CDR3 region: CASSYSYRASYEQYF. The CDR3 DNA reads TGTGCCAGCAGTTACTCGTACAGGGCCTCCTACGAGCAGTACTTC.